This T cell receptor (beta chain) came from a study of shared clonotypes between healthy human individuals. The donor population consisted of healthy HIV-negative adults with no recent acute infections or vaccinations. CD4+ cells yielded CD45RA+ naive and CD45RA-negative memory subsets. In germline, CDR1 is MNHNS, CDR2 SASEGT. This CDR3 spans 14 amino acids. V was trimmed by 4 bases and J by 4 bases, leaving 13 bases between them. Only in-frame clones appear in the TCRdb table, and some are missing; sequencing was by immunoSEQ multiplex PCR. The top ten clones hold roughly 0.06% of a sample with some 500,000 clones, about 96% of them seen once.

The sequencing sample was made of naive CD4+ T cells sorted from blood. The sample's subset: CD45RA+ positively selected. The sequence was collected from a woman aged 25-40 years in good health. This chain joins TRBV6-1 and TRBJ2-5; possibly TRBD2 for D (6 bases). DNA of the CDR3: TGTGCCAGCAGTGGACTAGGCCGAGGAGAGACCCAGTACTTC. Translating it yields CASSGLGRGETQYF.